These 30 T cell receptor beta chains were sequenced from one sample in a study of CD8+ T cells in alopecia areata. Extraction of RNA preceded its reverse transcription into cDNA, which served as the sequencing template. Sequencing used immunoSEQ multiplex PCR; TCRdb keeps in-frame clones, though not all of them. The repertoire holds 170,000 or so clones, with 40% to 65% as singletons. As for treatment: oral pan-JAK inhibitor, 5-10 mg twice daily. Sequenced material: CD8+ T cells sorted from blood, taken at week 24, from a patient treated with tofacitinib. The receptor source for this set is a human donor with alopecia areata.

The chain has TRBV6-5 and TRBJ1-2, with D unclear. This CDR3 is 13 amino acids long. The germline V gene encodes CDR1 MNHEY and CDR2 SVGAGI. Trimming took 4 bases from V and 6 from J, leaving 12 bases between them. In DNA, the CDR3 is TGTGCCAGCAGTTTAACCACTGGGGATGGCTACACCTTC. Translation gives CASSLTTGDGYTF.

The table lists this clone with a few counts. V and J are TRBV4-3 and TRBJ2-2; no clear D gene. V was trimmed by 0 bases and J by 4 bases, leaving 9 bases between them. Germline V gene data show CDR1 as LGHNA and CDR2 as YSLEER. The length of the CDR3 is 15 residues. DNA for the CDR3: TGCGCCAGCAGCCAAGATCGACCGGCCACCGGGGAGCTGTTTTTT. This encodes CASSQDRPATGELFF.

This clone was seen a handful of times. The chain joins TRBV9 to TRBJ1-2; 8 nucleotides line up with TRBD1. V dropped 3 bases and J dropped 2; count of bases not matched to a gene: 6. CDR1 is SGDLS and CDR2 is YYNGEE in the germline V gene. The CDR3 is 15 residues long. The CDR3 nucleotides read TGTGCCAGCAGCGACCTACGACAGGGGAACTATGGCTACACCTTC. Protein: CASSDLRQGNYGYTF.

The V and J genes are TRBV29-1 and TRBJ1-2; 8 positions match TRBD1. Germline V gene sequence: CDR1 SQVTM, CDR2 ANQGSEA. After removal of 6 bases from V and 0 bases from J, the junction contained 6 bases not matched to a gene. The CDR3 spans 14 residues. As DNA, the CDR3 is TGCAGCGTCATTCCACAGGGGGCTAACTATGGCTACACCTTC. It translates to CSVIPQGANYGYTF.

V usage is TRBV19 and J usage is TRBJ1-1; possibly TRBD1 for D (5 bases). Germline CDR1 LNHDA, CDR2 SQIVND (reference sequence). The CDR3 covers 15 residues. The V end lost 7 bases, the J end lost 3 bases, and 18 bases lay between the germline ends. This CDR3 reads CASNGGRVVDTEAFF. As DNA, the CDR3 is TGTGCCAGTAATGGGGGGAGGGTAGTGGACACTGAAGCTTTCTTT.

This clone was seen more than once but under ten times. Additional DNA sequences in this sample encode the identical CDR3. The V call is TRBV30, the J call TRBJ1-1, with unresolved D. From germline, CDR1 is GTSNPN and CDR2 SVGIG (reference sequence). V gave up 4 bases and J gave up 0 bases, with 3 bases separating them. The length of the CDR3 is 11 residues. DNA of the CDR3: TGTGCCTGGAACCTGAACACTGAAGCTTTCTTT. Protein: CAWNLNTEAFF.

The chain recombines TRBV19 with TRBJ2-5; maybe TRBD1 (6 bases). Trimming pared 7 bases from V and 2 bases from J, leaving 8 bases between. The CDR3 spans 12 residues. Germline CDR1 LNHDA, CDR2 SQIVND (reference sequence). CDR3 bases: TGTGCCAGTAAGGACAGTCAAGAGACCCAGTACTTC. Translation gives CASKDSQETQYF.

This clone was detected only a few times. This rearrangement joins TRBV14 to TRBJ1-2; D gene unclear. Germline V lookup: CDR1 SGHDN, CDR2 FVKESK. V was cut by 1 base and J by 7 bases, with 7 bases left in between. There are 12 residues in the CDR3. The chain's CDR3 is CASSQGGSGYTF. The CDR3, as DNA: TGTGCCAGCAGCCAAGGGGGATCTGGCTACACCTTC.

This sequence joins TRBV7-8 and TRBJ2-1; no clear D gene. The CDR3 runs to 12 residues. Germline CDR1 is SGHVS and CDR2 is FQNEAQ. Deletions cut 1 base from V and 9 bases from J, with 7 bases between. As DNA, the CDR3 is TGTGCCAGCAGCTTAGGAACCATTGAGCAGTTCTTC. Translating it yields CASSLGTIEQFF.

The gene calls are TRBV7-9 and TRBJ1-1, with 8 nucleotides matching TRBD1. CDR3 length equals 14 residues. Per germline, CDR1 SEHNR and CDR2 FQNEAQ (reference sequence). Germline trimming cut 2 bases from V and 5 bases from J; bases unmatched to any gene: 4. CDR3 sequence reads: CASSLIQGGTEAFF. In DNA form, the CDR3 reads TGTGCCAGCAGCTTAATACAGGGGGGGACTGAAGCTTTCTTT.

This clone was recorded a few times. This chain links TRBV4-3 with TRBJ2-7; TRBD1 matches 7 bases. After removal of 4 bases from V and 4 bases from J, the junction contained 16 bases not matched to a gene. The CDR3 spans 17 residues. CDR1 LGHNA and CDR2 YSLEER come from the germline V gene. This CDR3 reads CASSPQPAGTAPYEQYF. Here the CDR3 DNA reads TGCGCCAGCAGCCCTCAACCGGCTGGGACAGCCCCATACGAGCAGTACTTC.

V gene TRBV5-1 combines with J gene TRBJ2-3; the match to TRBD2 covers 11 bases. Germline loops: CDR1 SGHRS, CDR2 YFSETQ. This CDR3 comprises 16 residues. V shed 3 bases, J shed 5 bases, and the junction held 8 bases outside the gene matches. CDR3 amino acids: CASSSQLAGAKDTQYF. Here the CDR3 DNA reads TGCGCCAGCAGCTCGCAACTAGCGGGGGCCAAAGATACGCAGTATTTT.

This clone was detected only a few times. The chain couples TRBV18 to TRBJ1-1, with D perhaps TRBD1 (5 bases). Trimming took 2 bases from V and 0 from J, leaving 16 bases between them. CDR3 size: 17 residues. CDR1 and CDR2 from the germline V gene are KGHSH and LQKENI. Written as DNA, the CDR3 is TGTGCCAGCTCACCAACTCCCCTGGGGGGGATGAACACTGAAGCTTTCTTT. It translates to CASSPTPLGGMNTEAFF.

The chain employs TRBV11-1 and TRBJ1-1; D might be TRBD1 (5 bases). The CDR3 has 15 residues. Germline CDR1 reads SGHAT; CDR2 reads FQDESV (reference sequence). Trimming pared 2 bases from V and 3 bases from J, leaving 13 bases between. The CDR3 region is CASSLLPGRDTEAFF. The CDR3 DNA reads as TGTGCCAGCAGCTTACTCCCGGGGCGCGACACTGAAGCTTTCTTT.

This chain links TRBV5-1 with TRBJ1-1; D gene uncertain. The V end was cut by 0 bases, the J end by 6 bases, with 9 bases between. The V gene's germline CDR1 is SGHRS and CDR2 YFSETQ. The CDR3 spans 13 residues. The CDR3, as DNA: TGCGCCAGCAGCTTGGCTCTCGGGGCTGAAGCTTTCTTT. Amino acid sequence: CASSLALGAEAFF.

This chain uses TRBV6-5 with TRBJ1-2, with D unclear. V was cut by 3 bases and J by 7 bases, with 15 bases left in between. Germline CDR1 reads MNHEY; CDR2 reads SVGAGI. The CDR3 length is 14 residues. The CDR3 protein is CASSYSLGRTGYTF. In DNA, the CDR3 is TGTGCCAGCAGTTATTCCCTCGGGAGGACTGGCTACACCTTC.

V gene TRBV29-1 combines with J gene TRBJ2-3; 7 bases map to TRBD2. The length of the CDR3 is 17 residues. The V gene end was trimmed by 0 bases and the J gene end by 1 base; junction bases not matched to a gene: 10. Germline loops: CDR1 SQVTM, CDR2 ANQGSEA. The CDR3 coding sequence is TGCAGCGTTGAAGATAGGGAGAGCAGCGGGGGCACAGATACGCAGTATTTT. Translated, it gives CSVEDRESSGGTDTQYF.

The chain couples TRBV4-1 to TRBJ2-7; 7 nucleotides line up with TRBD1. Germline CDR1 is MGHRA and CDR2 is YSYEKL. The J segment lost 5 bases and the V segment lost 4 bases, leaving 8 bases of the junction unmatched. The CDR3 is 14 amino acids. Written as DNA, the CDR3 is TGCGCCAGCAGCCCTGAGACAGGGTTCGACGAGCAGTACTTC. This encodes CASSPETGFDEQYF.

The V and J genes are TRBV5-4 and TRBJ2-7, with D tentatively TRBD1 or TRBD2 (5 bases each). V dropped 4 bases and J dropped 3 bases, with 17 bases sitting between them. The germline V gene encodes CDR1 SGHNT and CDR2 YYREEE (reference sequence). CDR3 length: 15 residues. The CDR3 reads CASSTPAGGGYEQYF. The CDR3 DNA reads TGTGCCAGCAGCACCCCCGCTGGTGGGGGCTACGAGCAGTACTTC.

The chain carries TRBV19 and TRBJ1-2; 7 nucleotides align to TRBD1. This CDR3 has 11 amino acids. With V trimmed by 10 bases and J by 8 bases, 7 bases remained unmatched. Germline V gene sequence: CDR1 LNHDA, CDR2 SQIVND (reference sequence). The CDR3, as DNA: TGTGCCACCCGACAGGGACCCGGCTACACCTTC. Protein product: CATRQGPGYTF.

This clone was counted a few times. V is TRBV29-1 and J is TRBJ2-2, with D maybe TRBD1 (5 bases). Germline V gene lookup returns CDR1 SQVTM and CDR2 ANQGSEA. Trimming removed 6 bases from V and 1 base from J, with 12 bases in between. The CDR3 is 14 residues long. CDR3 coding DNA: TGCAGCGTCTTTGGGGCAGGGAACACCGGGGAGCTGTTTTTT. Amino acids: CSVFGAGNTGELFF.

This chain uses TRBV11-2 with TRBJ2-3; perhaps TRBD2 as D (5 bases). V lost 2 bases and J 9 bases, leaving 12 bases between the germline ends. Germline values: CDR1 SGHAT, CDR2 FQNNGV. The CDR3 loop spans 13 amino acids. The chain's CDR3 is CASSLSRTQTQYF. Written as DNA, the CDR3 is TGTGCCAGCAGCTTATCTCGGACTCAAACGCAGTATTTT.

The chain joins TRBV4-1 to TRBJ1-5, with D maybe TRBD1 (6 bases). With 2 bases removed from V and 0 bases from J, the gap between germline ends came to 26 bases. Germline values: CDR1 MGHRA, CDR2 YSYEKL. The CDR3 contains 21 residues. CDR3 coding DNA: TGCGCCAGCAGCCAATCAAAACAGGGAGAAGCGAGGGCGTATAGCAATCAGCCCCAGCATTTT. It specifies CASSQSKQGEARAYSNQPQHF.

This rearrangement joins TRBV15 to TRBJ2-1, with 9 bases identical to TRBD2. With V trimmed by 5 bases and J by 5 bases, 7 bases remained unmatched. CDR1 LNHNV and CDR2 YYDKDF come from the germline V gene (reference sequence). The CDR3 is 15 residues long. This chain's CDR3 is CATSGSGGNHNEQFF. CDR3 nucleotide sequence: TGTGCCACCAGCGGAAGCGGGGGGAATCACAATGAGCAGTTCTTC. The full variable domain, completed using reference TRBV15 and TRBJ2-1, is DAMVIQNPRYQVTQFGKPVTLSCSQTLNHNVMYWYQQKSSQAPKLLFHYYDKDFNNEADTPDNFQSRRPNTSFCFLDIRSPGLGDTAMYLCATSGSGGNHNEQFFGPGTRLTVL.

The gene calls are TRBV2 and TRBJ2-1, with a tentative D call TRBD1 (6 bases). The CDR3 totals 15 residues. Germline assignment: CDR1 SNHLY and CDR2 FYNNEI. Trimming took 3 bases from V and 5 from J, leaving 14 bases between them. CDR3 bases: TGTGCCAGCAGTGAGTCAGGGGCCGCGAACAATGAGCAGTTCTTC. It encodes CASSESGAANNEQFF.

The count of this clone is one. This sequence joins TRBV13 and TRBJ1-6; no firm D call. Germline CDR1 is PRHDT and CDR2 is FYEKMQ (reference sequence). The CDR3 is made up of 14 amino acids. The V end was cut by 1 base, the J end by 6 bases, with 7 bases between. The CDR3 nucleotides read TGTGCCAGCAGCTTAGCTGACGCTAATTCACCCCTCCACTTT. Protein product: CASSLADANSPLHF.

V gene TRBV15 combines with J gene TRBJ2-5; maybe TRBD2 (6 bases). V was cut by 1 base and J by 2 bases, with 11 bases left in between. Germline V lookup: CDR1 LNHNV, CDR2 YYDKDF (reference sequence). The CDR3 has 15 residues. Written as DNA, the CDR3 is TGTGCCACCAGCAGAGCGGCTAGCGATCAAGAGACCCAGTACTTC. Translated: CATSRAASDQETQYF.

The chain links TRBV29-1 to TRBJ2-3; tentatively, D is TRBD1 or TRBD2 (5 bases each). The germline V gene encodes CDR1 SQVTM and CDR2 ANQGSEA. Trimming removed 4 bases at V and 4 bases at J, with 24 bases between. The CDR3 runs 17 residues. In DNA form, the CDR3 reads TGCAGCGTTGTCGATGCCCGGGACCCTAAAGCGGCAGATACGCAGTATTTT. Its protein product is CSVVDARDPKAADTQYF.

The chain joins TRBV2 to TRBJ2-1; unclear D gene. There are 17 residues in the CDR3. Germline assignment: CDR1 SNHLY and CDR2 FYNNEI. The germline V and J ends were trimmed by 0 bases and 2 bases, with 14 bases remaining between them. CDR3 DNA: TGTGCCAGCAGTGAAGCTCCAGGTGTATCTACCTACAATGAGCAGTTCTTC. Translated, it gives CASSEAPGVSTYNEQFF.

This rearrangement joins TRBV2 to TRBJ2-7; a weak D match, TRBD2 (6 bases). Trimming cost V 0 bases and J 13 bases, with 13 bases left between them. The CDR3 totals 12 residues. Germline V CDR1 and CDR2: SNHLY, FYNNEI. Here the CDR3 DNA reads TGTGCCAGCAGTGAAGCGGGGGACTTAGACTACTTC. Amino acids: CASSEAGDLDYF.